Detailed here is one T cell receptor beta chain. Its matching antigen is unknown. The data were obtained in a study of chemoradiotherapy in HPV16-positive cancers. Study results and limitations: Non-HPV-specific T cells did not expand in tumors during treatment, whereas candidate HPV-specific clones and E7-related motifs did. Only a couple of HPV16-positive patients supplied the functional HPV-specificity definition.

Between the trimmed V and J ends, which lost 3 bases and 5 bases, there was a span of 16 bases. Germline loops: CDR1 GTSNPN, CDR2 SVGIG (reference sequence). The CDR3 has 14 amino acids. Here immunoSEQ multiplex PCR was the method, and the copy in TCRdb shows in-frame clones only, minus some. The profile shows approximately 13,000 clones, approximately 85% of them singletons. The specimen was blood, collected from a patient who underwent chemoradiotherapy. This receptor was taken from a human donor with HPV-associated anogenital cancer. The chain combines TRBV30 with TRBJ1-1; no clear D. The CDR3, as DNA: TGTGCCTGGAGGGACCCGTCGGATCGGACTGAAGCTTTCTTT. This sequence encodes CAWRDPSDRTEAFF.